This TCR beta chain was documented in a study of T cells in Graves' hyperthyroidism and ophthalmopathy. The table lists this clonotype with many counts. TCR beta CDR3 sequences were amplified from RNA transcripts. In the first-round RT-PCR of the TCR CDR3, the HTBI primer set was used. TCRdb independently ran MiXCR on the multiplex PCR reads; one entry per CDR3 protein. The sample carries about 570,000 distinct CDR3 sequences, just over 45% recorded once. This CDR3 comprises 11 residues. Trimming stripped 5 bases from V and 10 bases from J, with 11 bases between. CDR1 SEHNR and CDR2 FQNEAQ come from the germline V gene (reference sequence).

This TCR derives from an adult woman with Graves' disease, either hyperthyroidism or ophthalmopathy (not recorded which). The chain couples TRBV7-9 to TRBJ1-1; D is perhaps TRBD1 (6 bases). Sequencing was done on a sample of peripheral blood or thyroid tissue (not recorded which). CDR3 protein: CASSTGRGAFF. In DNA, the CDR3 is TGTGCCAGCAGCACAGGGAGGGGAGCTTTCTTT.